The source of this T cell receptor (beta chain) is a study of blood T cell repertoires in COVID-19. This clone was picked up one time. From germline, CDR1 is SQVTM and CDR2 ANQGSEA. Trimming removed 6 bases from V and 6 bases from J, with 14 bases in between. There are 12 residues in the CDR3. Repertoires were generated with immunoSEQ multiplex PCR, while TCRdb's copy carries only in-frame clones and drops some. Here the sample spans a few hundred thousand clones, about 85% being singletons. Material for sequencing was peripheral blood. V usage is TRBV29-1 and J usage is TRBJ1-1; the D gene is possibly TRBD1 (6 bases). The clonotype originates from a man aged 65 to 79 with acute or convalescent COVID-19. The CDR3 nucleotides are TGCAGCGTCGCACAGGGTGGATCTGAAGCTTTCTTT. Translation gives CSVAQGGSEAFF.